This T cell receptor beta chain stems from a study of cytomegalovirus exposure and HLA in healthy donors. Study context: HLA-typed donors were the source of 90 million or so unique TCRs, which an early data release held. Overall study results and limits: Among TCR beta chains, those listed as cytomegalovirus-associated numbered under 200. TCR beta V- and J-gene trimming was later associated with a missense DCLRE1C variant.

Germline CDR1 and CDR2: SGHRS and YFSETQ. There are 15 residues in the CDR3. Trimming removed 4 bases from V and 2 bases from J; junction bases left unmatched: 7. This clone has a single count. Its cognate antigen is unknown. Both 60 Vbeta primers and 13 Jbeta primers went into the PCR. In the original workflow: Later analysis identified around 85 million unique TCR beta chains, about 12 million shared. Assay: immunoSEQ multiplex PCR; the TCRdb copy retains only in-frame clones and omits some. That table furnishes V, J and clone size, whereas the DNA furnished D and trimming. The sample has 73,000 or so clones; roughly 73% are singletons.

J is TRBJ1-1 and V is TRBV5-1; TRBD1 matches 8 bases. The sequence derives from a woman aged 40 to 50 in good health and CMV-seropositive. The sample taken for sequencing was PBMCs. In DNA, the CDR3 is TGCGCCAGCAGCGGTCAGACAGGGGCAAACACTGAAGCTTTCTTT. It yields the protein CASSGQTGANTEAFF.